This T cell receptor (beta chain) derives from a study of T cell responses to AZD1222 COVID-19 vaccine. Study observations and caveats: Among spike-specific TCRs, nearly half reportedly target unmutated variant regions. Seropositivity was recorded at baseline in only a handful of AZD1222 recipients.

The germline V and J ends were trimmed by 2 bases and 5 bases, with 15 bases remaining between them. The CDR3 loop spans 15 amino acids. Per the germline V gene, CDR1 is SGHTS and CDR2 is YDEGEE. Sequencing used immunoSEQ multiplex PCR; TCRdb keeps in-frame clones, though not all of them. The data show approximately 170,000 clones, with roughly 88% seen just once and around 10% held by the top ten. Turning to this clone: Antigen specificity is unknown.

The sequence came from an adult who received the AZD1222 COVID-19 vaccine. The source was peripheral blood, collected 28 days after the second AZD1222 dose. This chain links TRBV5-8 with TRBJ2-3; D gene uncertain. The CDR3 DNA follows: TGTGCCAGCAGCTTCCAGCTTGGGGTTCAAGATACGCAGTATTTT. Its translation is CASSFQLGVQDTQYF.